This passage covers 23 T cell receptor beta chains from one sample sequenced in a study of OX40 agonist ivuxolimab in advanced cancers. Library prep was done by the immunoSEQ multiplex PCR assay. TCRdb holds this immuneACCESS table with in-frame rearrangements only. Some clones are missing; in checked studies, unresolved V genes explain under half, and the rest has no known cause. The sample table lists approximately 40,000 clones, about 87% of them with a count of one. The ten largest make up approximately 23% of the sample. This sample comprised CD4+ or CD8+ T cells sorted from blood, obtained in a trial of the OX40 agonist ivuxolimab. These receptors all stem from an adult with an advanced solid tumor such as melanoma, head and neck, liver or kidney cancer.

The chain has TRBV14 and TRBJ2-7; TRBD2 aligns across 12 bases. CDR1 and CDR2 from the germline V gene are SGHDN and FVKESK. J was trimmed by 7 bases and V by 3 bases; bases with no gene match: 16. The CDR3 is 18 residues long. CDR3 nucleotide sequence: TGTGCCAGCAGCCAGCCGGGACTAGCGGGCCCGTTTGATCGGGAGCAGTACTTC. As protein: CASSQPGLAGPFDREQYF.

This clone was observed a single time. The V gene is TRBV9, the J gene TRBJ2-1, with 9 bases lining up with TRBD2. This CDR3 region has 22 residues. Trimming at V came to 0 bases and at J to 0 bases, leaving 19 bases not matched to a gene. Germline V gene data show CDR1 as SGDLS and CDR2 as YYNGEE. The DNA of the CDR3 is TGTGCCAGCAGCGTAGTACCAACGTCCCTAGCGGGAATATCAAGCTCCTACAATGAGCAGTTCTTC. Protein sequence: CASSVVPTSLAGISSSYNEQFF.

The chain links TRBV5-1 to TRBJ1-1, with D unclear. Germline V lookup: CDR1 SGHRS, CDR2 YFSETQ. The CDR3 spans 15 residues. V shed 1 base and J shed 1 base, with 11 bases lying between them. CDR3 in amino acids: CASSLSMNPNTEAFF. The DNA of the CDR3 is TGCGCCAGCAGCTTGTCCATGAACCCGAACACTGAAGCTTTCTTT.

CDR3 sequence reads: CASSLSGLSTDTQYF. DNA for the CDR3: TGTGCCAGCAGTTTATCAGGGCTCAGCACAGATACGCAGTATTTT. This chain uses TRBV27 with TRBJ2-3; D uncertain. CDR1 is MNHEY and CDR2 is SMNVEV in the germline V gene (reference sequence). The CDR3 runs 15 residues. Trimming pared 0 bases from V and 0 bases from J, leaving 7 bases between.

The rearrangement uses TRBV2 and TRBJ2-7; D may match TRBD1 or TRBD2 (5 bases each). Trimming took 6 bases from V and 5 from J, leaving 20 bases between them. Germline CDR1 reads SNHLY; CDR2 reads FYNNEI. The CDR3 is made up of 15 amino acids. As DNA, the CDR3 is TGTGCCAGCAGCGAGGGTCAGGGTTTGACGAACGAGCAGTACTTC. It codes for CASSEGQGLTNEQYF. The entire variable domain, with the rest obtained from reference TRBV2 and TRBJ2-7, is as follows: EPEVTQTPSHQVTQMGQEVILRCVPISNHLYFYWYRQILGQKVEFLVSFYNNEISEKSEIFDDQFSVERPDGSNFTLKIRSTKLEDSAMYFCASSEGQGLTNEQYFGPGTRLTVT.

The V and J genes are TRBV12-5 and TRBJ2-5; TRBD2 matches 10 bases. Germline trimming cut 4 bases from V and 1 base from J; bases unmatched to any gene: 6. This CDR3 is 16 amino acids long. Germline CDR1 reads LGHNT; CDR2 reads FRNRAP. In DNA, the CDR3 is TGTGCTAGTGGTTCTGGACTAGCGGAGATCCAAGAGACCCAGTACTTC. Translation: CASGSGLAEIQETQYF.

The chain combines TRBV7-6 with TRBJ1-4; D possibly corresponds to TRBD1 (6 bases). V was cut by 5 bases and J by 5 bases, with 12 bases left in between. The germline V gene has CDR1 SGHVS and CDR2 FNYEAQ. The CDR3 covers 14 residues. The CDR3 DNA reads TGTGCCAGCAGCCAAGGACAGATCAATGAAAAACTGTTTTTT. It is translated as CASSQGQINEKLFF.

This clone was seen only a few times. The V gene is TRBV28, the J gene TRBJ2-5, with D hard to call. Germline CDR1 is MDHEN and CDR2 is SYDVKM. The CDR3 loop spans 11 amino acids. Trimming pared 3 bases from V and 4 bases from J, leaving 3 bases between. The CDR3: CASSFGETQYF. The CDR3, as DNA: TGTGCCAGCAGTTTTGGAGAGACCCAGTACTTC.

This clone was seen only once. The rearrangement links TRBV5-1 to TRBJ1-1; no reliable D call. Germline CDR1 reads SGHRS; CDR2 reads YFSETQ. V shed 6 bases and J shed 5 bases, with 17 bases lying between them. The CDR3 spans 14 residues. The CDR3 loop is CASTLEEGWTEAFF. The CDR3 DNA reads TGCGCCAGCACCCTGGAGGAAGGGTGGACTGAAGCTTTCTTT.

In this sample, this clone turned up once. This chain links TRBV4-1 with TRBJ2-7, with 10 bases fitting TRBD2. The CDR3 runs 16 residues. The V segment lost 3 bases and the J segment 7 bases; nucleotides outside the gene matches: 12. The germline V gene has CDR1 MGHRA and CDR2 YSYEKL. The CDR3 reads CASSQPPPSGSGEQYF. CDR3 bases: TGCGCCAGCAGCCAGCCCCCCCCTAGCGGGAGTGGTGAGCAGTACTTC.

CDR3 sequence (DNA): TGTGCCAGCAGTTACGGAACAGGGGTGCACGGGGAGCTGTTTTTT. Encoded protein: CASSYGTGVHGELFF. The chain employs TRBV6-5 and TRBJ2-2; 7 positions match TRBD1. The CDR3 is 15 amino acids. V trimming: 2 bases; J trimming: 7 bases; junction bases outside the gene matches: 7. The V gene's germline CDR1 is MNHEY and CDR2 SVGAGI.

The gene calls are TRBV7-2 and TRBJ2-7, with D perhaps being TRBD1 or TRBD2 (5 bases each). V lost 3 bases, J lost 3 bases, and 15 bases lay in between. From germline, CDR1 is SGHTA and CDR2 FQGNSA. CDR3 size: 15 residues. The CDR3 sequence: CASSLGPIGVYEQYF. The CDR3 nucleotides are TGTGCCAGCAGCTTGGGACCCATAGGGGTCTACGAGCAGTACTTC. The complete variable domain, with remaining parts taken from reference TRBV7-2 and TRBJ2-7, reads GAGVSQSPSNKVTEKGKDVELRCDPISGHTALYWYRQSLGQGLEFLIYFQGNSAPDKSGLPSDRFSAERTGGSVSTLTIQRTQQEDSAVYLCASSLGPIGVYEQYFGPGTRLTVT.

The V gene is TRBV27, the J gene TRBJ1-2; tentative D call: TRBD1 (6 bases). V was trimmed by 2 bases and J by 4 bases, leaving 14 bases between them. The CDR3 consists of 15 residues. Germline V CDR1 and CDR2: MNHEY, SMNVEV (reference sequence). Here the CDR3 DNA reads TGTGCCAGCAGTTTAGGTGGGGGCCCGCTCTATGGCTACACCTTC. Protein sequence: CASSLGGGPLYGYTF.

The V call is TRBV27, the J call TRBJ2-5; 8 bases match TRBD1. CDR1 is MNHEY, CDR2 SMNVEV, per germline (reference sequence). V lost 5 bases, J lost 4 bases, and 9 bases stayed unmatched. The CDR3 extends over 15 amino acids. In DNA form, the CDR3 reads TGTGCCAGCAGTACCTGGACAGGGAAGGGAGAGACCCAGTACTTC. Translated, it gives CASSTWTGKGETQYF.

J is TRBJ2-1 and V is TRBV7-9, with D perhaps matching TRBD2 (6 bases). V was shortened by 5 bases and J by 1 base, with 24 bases between the two germline ends. Germline CDR1 is SEHNR and CDR2 is FQNEAQ (reference sequence). CDR3 size: 19 residues. Written as DNA, the CDR3 is TGTGCCAGCAGCCCAAGGTCTAGCGTTACGACCCGATCCTACAATGAGCAGTTCTTC. Translation: CASSPRSSVTTRSYNEQFF.

This clone has only a few counts. This chain uses TRBV6-1 with TRBJ2-7; 7 bases line up with TRBD2. Germline V gene lookup returns CDR1 MNHNS and CDR2 SASEGT. The CDR3 runs 15 residues. The V and J ends lost 1 base and 3 bases, in that order; junction bases with no gene match: 6. Here the CDR3 reads CASSEGGGGSYEQYF. The DNA for the CDR3 is TGTGCCAGCAGTGAAGGGGGCGGGGGTAGCTACGAGCAGTACTTC.

J is TRBJ1-3 and V is TRBV7-9; D perhaps matches TRBD1 (6 bases). CDR1 and CDR2 (germline): SEHNR, FQNEAQ (reference sequence). V was pared by 5 bases and J by 0 bases, with 11 bases between. The CDR3 contains 15 residues. This CDR3 reads CASSHGQFSGNTIYF. The CDR3, as DNA: TGTGCCAGCAGCCACGGACAGTTCTCTGGAAACACCATATATTTT.

The J gene is TRBJ2-1, the V gene TRBV5-1, with D unclear. CDR1 and CDR2 from the germline V gene are SGHRS and YFSETQ. The V end was cut by 5 bases, the J end by 6 bases, with 18 bases between. The CDR3 is 15 residues long. The CDR3: CASSFPADSTNEQFF. CDR3 DNA: TGCGCCAGCAGTTTCCCGGCCGATTCCACCAATGAGCAGTTCTTC.

V is TRBV10-3 and J is TRBJ2-3, with TRBD2 identical over 9 bases. CDR1 is ENHRY, CDR2 SYGVKD, per germline. This CDR3 has 15 residues. Trimming at V came to 10 bases and at J to 6 bases, leaving 14 bases not matched to a gene. CDR3 coding DNA: TGTGCCACCATGGCGTCGGAGCGGGAGGCCGATACGCAGTATTTT. This codes for CATMASEREADTQYF.

The chain combines TRBV28 with TRBJ2-1; D ambiguous. V dropped 1 base and J dropped 9 bases, with 10 bases sitting between them. The CDR3 contains 13 residues. Germline CDR1 reads MDHEN; CDR2 reads SYDVKM. CDR3 bases: TGTGCCAGCAGTTTATTGGGGTGGGGTGAGCAGTTCTTC. This codes for CASSLLGWGEQFF.

This chain links TRBV5-1 with TRBJ1-5; TRBD1 might be the D (6 bases). In germline, CDR1 is SGHRS, CDR2 YFSETQ. V lost 6 bases to trimming and J lost 7 bases, with 14 bases between them. CDR3 length: 13 amino acids. This CDR3 is CASIGGNEQPQHF. In nucleotides, the CDR3 is TGCGCCAGCATAGGGGGGAATGAACAGCCCCAGCATTTT.

This clone has more than one count but fewer than ten. This chain joins TRBV5-1 and TRBJ1-2; TRBD1 agrees at 8 bases. The CDR3 is made up of 15 amino acids. The germline V gene has CDR1 SGHRS and CDR2 YFSETQ. The V gene end was trimmed by 0 bases and the J gene end by 0 bases; junction bases not matched to a gene: 1. CDR3 protein: CASSLGGQANYGYTF. CDR3 in DNA: TGCGCCAGCAGCTTGGGGGGACAGGCTAACTATGGCTACACCTTC.

V gene TRBV29-1 combines with J gene TRBJ1-1; the D gene is possibly TRBD1 (6 bases). V lost 1 base, J lost 6 bases, and 12 bases lay in between. The CDR3 consists of 13 residues. Germline CDR1 reads SQVTM; CDR2 reads ANQGSEA. The CDR3 bases are TGCAGCGTTGAAGGGGAGGGGGAGCCTGAAGCTTTCTTT. Amino acid sequence: CSVEGEGEPEAFF.